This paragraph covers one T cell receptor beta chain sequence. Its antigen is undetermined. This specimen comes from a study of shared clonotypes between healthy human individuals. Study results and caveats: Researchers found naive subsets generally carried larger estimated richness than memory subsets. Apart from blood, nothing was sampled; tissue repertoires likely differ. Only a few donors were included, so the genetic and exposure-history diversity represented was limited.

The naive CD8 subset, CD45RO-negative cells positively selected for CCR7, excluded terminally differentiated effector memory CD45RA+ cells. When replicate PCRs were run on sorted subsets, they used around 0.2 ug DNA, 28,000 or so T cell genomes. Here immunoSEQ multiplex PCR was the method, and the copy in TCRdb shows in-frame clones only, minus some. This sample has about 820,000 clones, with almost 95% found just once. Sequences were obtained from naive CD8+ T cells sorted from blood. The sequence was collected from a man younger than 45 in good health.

CDR3 region: CASSPRTRRHAEQYF. Here the CDR3 DNA reads TGTGCCAGCAGCCCTCGGACAAGGCGGCATGCCGAGCAGTACTTC. The chain uses TRBV14 and TRBJ2-7; tentatively, D is TRBD1 (5 bases). The V end was cut by 4 bases, the J end by 6 bases, with 19 bases between. The CDR3 extends over 15 amino acids. CDR1 is SGHDN and CDR2 is FVKESK in the germline V gene.